Listed below are T cell receptor beta chains from one sample, sequenced in a study of long-term antiretroviral therapy in people with HIV. Assay: immunoSEQ multiplex PCR; the TCRdb copy retains only in-frame clones and omits some. The sample yields tens of thousands of clones, 65% to 80% seen once. The material sequenced was unsorted PBMCs, taken 3.1 years after starting antiretroviral therapy. Receptor source: a woman aged 45-65 years with HIV. Each CDR3 is given with its conserved first and last residue. Fields, in order: V gene, D gene, clone size, J gene, CDR3 length, CDR3 protein, CDR3 DNA. A D gene is named only where the DNA matches it firmly. Clone size is given for some rows only: seen once, a few or many times, or a class if the clone is expanded.

>TRBV2|TRBD1|NA|TRBJ1-2|13
CASRQGSEYGYTF
TGTGCCTCACGACAGGGGAGCGAATATGGCTACACCTTC
>TRBV18|TRBD1|NA|TRBJ2-6|17
CASSPGTGLSGANVLTF
TGTGCCAGCTCACCCGGGACAGGGCTCTCTGGGGCCAACGTCCTGACTTTC
>TRBV12-2|NA|NA|TRBJ1-2|15
CASRFRAGGDYGYTF
TGTGCAAGTCGCTTCCGAGCAGGGGGTGACTATGGCTACACCTTC
>TRBV7-9|NA|NA|TRBJ2-3|15
CASSETETSTDTQYF
TGTGCCAGCAGCGAGACAGAGACAAGCACAGATACGCAGTATTTT
>TRBV6-5|NA|NA|TRBJ2-5|14
CASSTEDGLETQYF
TGTGCCAGCAGTACCGAGGATGGATTGGAGACCCAGTACTTC
>TRBV19|TRBD1|NA|TRBJ1-5|16
CASSIRQGWSNQPQHF
TGTGCCAGTAGTATCAGACAGGGCTGGAGCAATCAGCCCCAGCATTTT
>TRBV5-1|NA|NA|TRBJ2-2|15
CASSFQGWGTGELFF
TGCGCCAGCAGCTTCCAGGGATGGGGGACCGGGGAGCTGTTTTTT
>TRBV4-1|TRBD1|NA|TRBJ1-5|16
CASSQELGQSNQPQHF
TGCGCCAGCAGCCAAGAGTTGGGACAGAGCAATCAGCCCCAGCATTTT
>TRBV21-1|NA|few|TRBJ2-7|14
CASSITGGFYEQYF
TGTGCCAGCAGCATTACAGGGGGCTTTTACGAGCAGTACTTC
>TRBV7-3|NA|few|TRBJ2-7|11
CASSSGDEQYF
TGTGCCAGCTCCTCGGGTGACGAGCAGTACTTC
>TRBV11-2|NA|few|TRBJ2-5|15
CASSSRGPLGETQYF
TGTGCCAGCAGCTCGAGAGGGCCCCTTGGAGAGACCCAGTACTTC
>TRBV5-1|NA|NA|TRBJ1-1|15
CASSWTSGEGTEAFF
TGCGCCAGCAGCTGGACATCAGGGGAGGGGACTGAAGCTTTCTTT
>TRBV30|TRBD1|NA|TRBJ2-6|15
CAWIRDSSGANVLTF
TGTGCCTGGATCCGGGACAGCTCTGGGGCCAACGTCCTGACTTTC
>TRBV6-1|NA|NA|TRBJ1-2|16
CASSEERGPSNYGYTF
TGTGCCAGCAGTGAAGAACGGGGCCCCTCTAACTATGGCTACACCTTC
>TRBV30|NA|NA|TRBJ1-2|13
CAWSVGAAGGYTF
TGTGCCTGGAGTGTCGGCGCGGCGGGAGGCTACACCTTC
>TRBV6-5|NA|NA|TRBJ1-1|13
CASSLERNTEAFF
TGTGCCAGCAGTTTAGAGCGGAACACTGAAGCTTTCTTT